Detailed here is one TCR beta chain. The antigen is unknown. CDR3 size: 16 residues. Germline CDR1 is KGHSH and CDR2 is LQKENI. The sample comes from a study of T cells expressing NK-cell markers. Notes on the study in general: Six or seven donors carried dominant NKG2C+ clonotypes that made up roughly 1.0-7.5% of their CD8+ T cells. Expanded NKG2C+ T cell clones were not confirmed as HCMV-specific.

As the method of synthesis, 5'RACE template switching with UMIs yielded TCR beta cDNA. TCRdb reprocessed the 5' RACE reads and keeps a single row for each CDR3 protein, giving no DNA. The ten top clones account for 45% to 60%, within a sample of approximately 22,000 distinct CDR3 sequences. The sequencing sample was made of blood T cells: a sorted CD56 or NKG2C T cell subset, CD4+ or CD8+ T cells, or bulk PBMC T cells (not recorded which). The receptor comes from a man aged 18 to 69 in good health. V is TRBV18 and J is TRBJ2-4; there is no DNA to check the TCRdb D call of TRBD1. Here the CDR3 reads CASSRPDVQAKNIQYF.